Given below is one TCR beta chain in context. CDR3 size: 13 residues. CDR1 is ENHRY and CDR2 is SYGVKD in the germline V gene. Trimming removed 4 bases at V and 4 bases at J, with 7 bases between. Under the authors' procedure: For nucleated cells, counts were estimated from reference gene primer amplification. Repertoires were generated with immunoSEQ multiplex PCR, while TCRdb's copy carries only in-frame clones and drops some. The DNA was the basis for D and trimming; V, J and clone size are from that table. This sample yields tens of thousands of clones, of which approximately 84% are seen a single time; over 30% belongs to the top ten. This sample stems from a study of blood T cell repertoires in COVID-19. Overall study: The United States, Italy and Spain were the sources of the acute and convalescent COVID-19 samples. PBMCs, B-cell-depleted T cells, or T cells were the source of the cDNA or gDNA that made up the material.

This clonotype originated in a man aged 70 or older with acute or convalescent COVID-19. The gene calls are TRBV10-3 and TRBJ1-4; D unclear. The sample taken for sequencing was peripheral blood. For the CDR3, the DNA is TGTGCCATCAGTGGGGCTGATAATGAAAAACTGTTTTTT. Encoded protein: CAISGADNEKLFF.